Shown below are 3 T cell receptor beta chains from a single sample sequenced in a study of molecular identifiers for immune sequencing clone quantification. TCRdb re-called the PCR reads through MiXCR, storing one row per CDR3 protein. The sample lists about 89,000 distinct CDR3 sequences; roughly 19% were seen once. The specimen sequenced was naive CD8+ T cells from blood, with Jurkat cell RNA spiked in. The sample's subset: FACS-sorted CD8+CD4-CCR7+CD45RA+ naive T cells. These receptors all come from a human donor in good health. Some libraries in this study had Jurkat cell RNA spiked in.

For this clonotype: A read error is possible here, since a much larger clone lies one base away. V is TRBV5-1 and J is TRBJ1-6; perhaps TRBD1 as D (5 bases). Germline assignment: CDR1 SGHRS and CDR2 YFSETQ. V gave up 4 bases and J gave up 3 bases, with 26 bases separating them. The CDR3 spans 20 residues. DNA of the CDR3: TGCGCCAGCAGCGCCCAAATCGGGGACGGCCAGAGCTTCTATAATTCACCCCTCCACTTT. It translates to CASSAQIGDGQSFYNSPLHF.

Many counts were recorded for this clonotype. The genes are TRBV3-1 and TRBJ2-6, with 11 positions matching TRBD1. Trimming cost V 2 bases and J 4 bases; bases outside gene matches: 7. CDR1 and CDR2 from the germline V gene are LGHDT and YNNKEL (reference sequence). The CDR3 consists of 18 residues. CDR3: CASSQLRTGGLGANVLTF. In nucleotides, the CDR3 is TGTGCCAGCAGCCAATTGAGGACAGGGGGCTTAGGGGCCAACGTCCTGACTTTC.

The table lists this clonotype with many counts. The chain employs TRBV5-1 and TRBJ2-1; D remains ambiguous. Trimming cost V 0 bases and J 8 bases, with 6 bases left between them. The V gene's germline CDR1 is SGHRS and CDR2 YFSETQ. The CDR3 consists of 12 residues. The CDR3 coding sequence is TGCGCCAGCAGCTTGGCCCAGCATGAGCAGTTCTTC. This encodes CASSLAQHEQFF.